The present T cell receptor beta chain was sequenced within a study of cytomegalovirus exposure and HLA in healthy donors. Study-level information: Earlier sequencing of 150 million to 200 million T cells yielded approximately 120 million unique TCR beta sequences. General observations from the study: While the bulk of TCR sequences proved rare, some public TCRs turned up in many donors.

PCR amplification relied on 60 Vbeta primers (plus 13 Jbeta primers). Clones were sequenced by immunoSEQ multiplex PCR, and TCRdb holds only the in-frame ones, with some missing. The sample yields approximately 99,000 clones, roughly 76% seen once. V gave up 3 bases and J gave up 7 bases; unmatched junction bases: 1. CDR3 size: 13 residues. Per germline, CDR1 SQVTM and CDR2 ANQGSEA. As to this clone: Its target is not known.

The chain has TRBV29-1 and TRBJ1-4; 11 bases line up with TRBD1. The sequencing sample was made of PBMCs. This TCR came from a man in his forties in good health and CMV-seronegative. CDR3 nucleotide sequence: TGCAGCGTTGAGGGGACAGGGGGTGAAAAACTGTTTTTT. Translation gives CSVEGTGGEKLFF.